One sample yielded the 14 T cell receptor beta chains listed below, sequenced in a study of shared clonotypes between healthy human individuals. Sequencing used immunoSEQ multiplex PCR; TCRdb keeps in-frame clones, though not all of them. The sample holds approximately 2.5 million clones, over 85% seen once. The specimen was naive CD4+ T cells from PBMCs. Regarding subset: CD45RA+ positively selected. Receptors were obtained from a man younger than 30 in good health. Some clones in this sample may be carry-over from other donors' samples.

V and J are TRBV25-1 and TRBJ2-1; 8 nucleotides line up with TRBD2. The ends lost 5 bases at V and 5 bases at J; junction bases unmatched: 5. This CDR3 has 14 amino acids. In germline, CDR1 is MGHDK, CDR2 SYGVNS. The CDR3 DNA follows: TGTGCCAGCAGTTTAGCGGGATCAAACAATGAGCAGTTCTTC. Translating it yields CASSLAGSNNEQFF.

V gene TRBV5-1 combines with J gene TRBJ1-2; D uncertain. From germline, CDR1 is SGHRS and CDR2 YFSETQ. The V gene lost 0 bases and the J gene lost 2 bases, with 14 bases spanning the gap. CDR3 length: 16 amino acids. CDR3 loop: CASSLVEGPINYGYTF. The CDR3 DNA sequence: TGCGCCAGCAGCTTGGTAGAGGGCCCAATCAACTATGGCTACACCTTC. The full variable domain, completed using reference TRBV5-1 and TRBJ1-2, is KAGVTQTPRYLIKTRGQQVTLSCSPISGHRSVSWYQQTPGQGLQFLFEYFSETQRNKGNFPGRFSGRQFSNSRSEMNVSTLELGDSALYLCASSLVEGPINYGYTFGSGTRLTVV.

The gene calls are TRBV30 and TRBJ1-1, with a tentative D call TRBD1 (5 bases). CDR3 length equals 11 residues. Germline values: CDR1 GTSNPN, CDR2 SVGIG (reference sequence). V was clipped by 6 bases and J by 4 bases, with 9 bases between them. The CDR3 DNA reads TGTGCCTGCCACAGGCGCACTGAAGCTTTCTTT. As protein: CACHRRTEAFF.

CDR3 region: CASRPGQTHEGQYF. The CDR3 nucleotides read TGTGCCAGCAGACCTGGGCAGACCCATGAGGGGCAGTACTTC. This rearrangement joins TRBV28 to TRBJ2-7; the D gene is possibly TRBD2 (5 bases). Trimming stripped 6 bases from V and 9 bases from J, with 21 bases between. Germline V gene lookup returns CDR1 MDHEN and CDR2 SYDVKM. The CDR3 covers 14 residues.

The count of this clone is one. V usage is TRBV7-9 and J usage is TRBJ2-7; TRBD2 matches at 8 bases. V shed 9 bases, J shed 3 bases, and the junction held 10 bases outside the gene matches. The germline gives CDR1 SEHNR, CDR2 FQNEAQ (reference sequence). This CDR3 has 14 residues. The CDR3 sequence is CASTERESDYEQYF. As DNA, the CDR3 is TGTGCCAGTACAGAGCGGGAGTCTGACTACGAGCAGTACTTC.

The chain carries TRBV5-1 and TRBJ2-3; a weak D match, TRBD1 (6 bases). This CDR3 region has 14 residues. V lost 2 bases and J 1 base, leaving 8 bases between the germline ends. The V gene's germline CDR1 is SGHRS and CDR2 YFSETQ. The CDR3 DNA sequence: TGCGCCAGCAGCTTCCGACAGGGCACAGATACGCAGTATTTT. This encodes CASSFRQGTDTQYF.

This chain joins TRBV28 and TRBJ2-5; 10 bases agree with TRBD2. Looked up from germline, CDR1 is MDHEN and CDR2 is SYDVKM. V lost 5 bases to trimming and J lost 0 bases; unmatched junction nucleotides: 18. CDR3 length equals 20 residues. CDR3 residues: CASSALQGRTSGWYQETQYF. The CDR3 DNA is TGTGCCAGCAGTGCACTACAGGGGAGGACTAGCGGCTGGTACCAAGAGACCCAGTACTTC.

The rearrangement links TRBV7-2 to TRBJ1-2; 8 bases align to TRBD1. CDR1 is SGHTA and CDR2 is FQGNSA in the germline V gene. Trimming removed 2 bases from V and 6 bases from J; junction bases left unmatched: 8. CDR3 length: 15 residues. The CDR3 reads CASSLLGQGAHGYTF. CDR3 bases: TGTGCCAGCAGCTTATTAGGGCAGGGGGCGCATGGCTACACCTTC.

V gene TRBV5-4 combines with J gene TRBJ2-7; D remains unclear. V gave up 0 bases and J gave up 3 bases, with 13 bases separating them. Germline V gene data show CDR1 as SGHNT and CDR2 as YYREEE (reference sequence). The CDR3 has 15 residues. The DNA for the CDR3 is TGTGCCAGCAGCTTGGACAGTTTCCCTTACTACGAGCAGTACTTC. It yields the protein CASSLDSFPYYEQYF.

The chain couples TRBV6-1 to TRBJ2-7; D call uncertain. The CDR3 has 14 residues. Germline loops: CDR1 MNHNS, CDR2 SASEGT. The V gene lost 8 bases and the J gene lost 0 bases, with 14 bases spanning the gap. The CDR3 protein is CASHNRASSYEQYF. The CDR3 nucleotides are TGTGCCAGCCACAACCGGGCCAGCTCCTACGAGCAGTACTTC.

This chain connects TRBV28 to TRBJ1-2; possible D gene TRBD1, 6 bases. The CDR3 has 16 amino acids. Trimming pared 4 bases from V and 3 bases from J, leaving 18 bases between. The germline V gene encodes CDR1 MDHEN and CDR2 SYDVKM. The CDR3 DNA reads TGTGCCAGCAGTTCGTTCGGGACAAGGAATTACTATGGCTACACCTTC. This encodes CASSSFGTRNYYGYTF.

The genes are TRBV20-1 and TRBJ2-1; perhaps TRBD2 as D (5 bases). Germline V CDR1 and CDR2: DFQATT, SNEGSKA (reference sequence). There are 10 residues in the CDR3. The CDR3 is CSWERNEQFF. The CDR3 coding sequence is TGCAGCTGGGAGCGGAATGAGCAGTTCTTC.

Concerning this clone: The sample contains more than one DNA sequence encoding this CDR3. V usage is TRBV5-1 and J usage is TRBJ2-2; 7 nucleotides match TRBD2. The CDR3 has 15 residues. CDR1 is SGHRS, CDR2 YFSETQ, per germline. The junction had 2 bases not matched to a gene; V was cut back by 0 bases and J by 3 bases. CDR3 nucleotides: TGCGCCAGCAGCTTGGGCGGGAGCTACACCGGGGAGCTGTTTTTT. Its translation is CASSLGGSYTGELFF.

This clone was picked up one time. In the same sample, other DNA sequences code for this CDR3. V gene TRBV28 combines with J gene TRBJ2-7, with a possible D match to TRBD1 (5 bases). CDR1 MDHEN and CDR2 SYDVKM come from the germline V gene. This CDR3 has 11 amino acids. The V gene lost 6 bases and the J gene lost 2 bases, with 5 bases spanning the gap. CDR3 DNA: TGTGCCAGCAGGGACACCTACGAGCAGTACTTC. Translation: CASRDTYEQYF. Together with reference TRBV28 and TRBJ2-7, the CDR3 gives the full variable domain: DVKVTQSSRYLVKRTGEKVFLECVQDMDHENMFWYRQDPGLGLRLIYFSYDVKMKEKGDIPEGYSVSREKKERFSLILESASTNQTSMYLCASRDTYEQYFGPGTRLTVT.